A single sample is the source of the 9 T cell receptor beta chains below, sequenced in a study of CD4 T cell repertoires in COVID-19. Sequencing was done directly on freshly isolated, uncultured memory T cells. The method was immunoSEQ multiplex PCR; TCRdb's version includes in-frame clones alone and lacks a portion of them. The sample records about 24,000 clones, roughly 93% being singletons. The starting material was circulating follicular helper CD4+ T cells (cTfh) from blood, obtained before the COVID-19 pandemic. These receptors all stem from a human donor who had COVID-19.

This clone was seen once. The chain recombines TRBV10-2 with TRBJ2-7; D gene unclear. V lost 2 bases, J lost 6 bases, and 14 bases lay in between. Germline loops: CDR1 WSHSY, CDR2 SAAADI. The CDR3 has 14 residues. CDR3 nucleotide sequence: TGCGCCAGCAGTGAGGCAGTGCCCCTCCTCGAGCAGTACTTC. Residues: CASSEAVPLLEQYF.

The chain recombines TRBV29-1 with TRBJ1-1; D perhaps matches TRBD1 (5 bases). Per the germline V gene, CDR1 is SQVTM and CDR2 is ANQGSEA. This CDR3 is built from 11 residues. With 7 bases removed from V and 1 base from J, the gap between germline ends came to 7 bases. The CDR3 DNA sequence: TGCAGCGCCCAGGGGAACACTGAAGCTTTCTTT. Amino acids: CSAQGNTEAFF.

The chain has TRBV7-3 and TRBJ2-2; 8 positions agree with TRBD1. The CDR3 contains 14 residues. V lost 6 bases to trimming and J lost 6 bases; unmatched junction nucleotides: 6. Germline CDR1 reads SGHTA; CDR2 reads FQGTGA. CDR3 nucleotide sequence: TGTGCCAGCAGGTGGGACAGGAGCTCCGGGGAGCTGTTTTTT. This translates into CASRWDRSSGELFF.

This chain links TRBV28 with TRBJ1-2; 7 bases match TRBD1. CDR3 length equals 17 residues. After removal of 2 bases from V and 1 base from J, the junction contained 10 bases not matched to a gene. CDR1 and CDR2 (germline): MDHEN, SYDVKM. The CDR3 is CASSLVVGQGDNYGYTF. The CDR3 region has the DNA TGTGCCAGCAGTTTAGTAGTCGGGCAGGGGGATAACTATGGCTACACCTTC.

This chain uses TRBV27 with TRBJ2-1; a weak D match, TRBD2 (5 bases). Germline V gene sequence: CDR1 MNHEY, CDR2 SMNVEV (reference sequence). V dropped 0 bases and J dropped 8 bases, with 8 bases sitting between them. The CDR3 is made up of 13 amino acids. In nucleotides, the CDR3 is TGTGCCAGCAGTTTATCGTGGCGGGATGAGCAGTTCTTC. It encodes CASSLSWRDEQFF.

The CDR3 sequence: CSVSQDSFSNTEAFF. The CDR3 nucleotides are TGCAGCGTTAGTCAGGACTCCTTTTCCAACACTGAAGCTTTCTTT. The genes are TRBV29-1 and TRBJ1-1; D remains unclear. V lost 5 bases to trimming and J lost 2 bases, with 18 bases between them. Germline V lookup: CDR1 SQVTM, CDR2 ANQGSEA. The CDR3 spans 15 residues.

V gene TRBV6-4 combines with J gene TRBJ2-6; TRBD2 matches at 9 bases. The CDR3 sequence is 19 residues long. Trimming removed 3 bases from V and 0 bases from J; junction bases left unmatched: 9. The germline V gene has CDR1 MRHNA and CDR2 SNTAGT. DNA for the CDR3: TGTGCCAGCAGTGATCGGGCGGGAGGGACTATCTCTGGGGCCAACGTCCTGACTTTC. It yields the protein CASSDRAGGTISGANVLTF.

CDR3 coding DNA: TGTGCCAGCAGCTCCTGGACTAGCGGGACAGATACGCAGTATTTT. This translates into CASSSWTSGTDTQYF. The chain uses TRBV7-9 and TRBJ2-3; 11 positions match TRBD2. Per germline, CDR1 SEHNR and CDR2 FQNEAQ (reference sequence). The CDR3 sequence is 15 residues long. The V and J ends lost 4 bases and 3 bases, in that order; junction bases with no gene match: 3.

The genes are TRBV20-1 and TRBJ2-3; D unclear. Per the germline V gene, CDR1 is DFQATT and CDR2 is SNEGSKA (reference sequence). Trimming removed 6 bases at V and 6 bases at J, with 10 bases between. The CDR3 sequence is 11 residues long. CDR3 sequence (DNA): TGCAGTGCAGCAGACTGGGATACGCAGTATTTT. Its protein product is CSAADWDTQYF.